The subject of this entry is one T cell receptor beta chain. What antigen it recognizes has not been identified. Per-nucleotide qualities are absent, and no much larger clonotype sits a single base away. V lost 4 bases and J lost 5 bases; the stretch between them is 18 bases long. From the cysteine through the phenylalanine, the CDR3 covers 15 amino acids. Only the CDR3 DNA is retained, 45 bases long and in frame from the first base. As encoded in the germline V gene (reference sequence), CDR1 is SGHNT while CDR2 is YYREEE. The sample is drawn from a study of radiation and T cells in renal cell carcinoma (dated by TCRdb to about 2020). As for the study more broadly: The samples were obtained from a clinical trial, where primary renal cell carcinomas were treated with 15 Gy stereotactic body radiation therapy and then removed by nephrectomy 4 weeks afterward. In total, 50 to 55 samples, comprising 26 tumors and roughly 27 peripheral blood samples, were subjected to TCR beta sequencing. Across all 50 or so samples, around 4,000,000 unique CDR3 nucleotide sequences encoding over 2.5 million unique CDR3 amino acid sequences were identified.

What the authors observed across the whole study: With a single-armed trial design, the study had no way to address how radiation dose or scheduling affects the TCR repertoire. In blood, the top tumor clonotypes increased from baseline to 2 weeks after radiation and then shrank by 4 weeks, which suggests a temporary expansion of tumor-resident clones. Dynamics of the blood repertoire were not tracked past 4 weeks after treatment. No pretreatment tumor biopsies were available, so the baseline intratumoral presence of clonotypes could not be determined.

The immunoSEQ kit was used, according to the manufacturer's recommendations, to generate TCR beta libraries from genomic DNA. To prepare the libraries, a first multiplex PCR with proprietary primers was run, followed by a second PCR that added unique barcodes, and a bead cleanup was done after each round. A positive control reaction and a negative control reaction, both provided in the kit, were run with every batch of samples. The final libraries underwent checking on an Agilent 4200 TapeStation D1000 ScreenTape, volumetric pooling, and quantification by qPCR. Sequencing was performed on an Illumina NextSeq500 using a MidOutput 150-cycle cartridge, with 156 Read1 cycles, 15 Index1 cycles, and the kit custom primers. The pooled library was loaded at roughly 0.94 pM with a roughly 20% PhiX control spike-in. In the paper's pipeline: Vendor-processed data were analyzed in R, and a clonotype was defined as all T cells sharing the same CDR3 nucleotide sequence. For clone abundance analyses, frequencies were normalized to the 10,000 most abundant clones in each sample. Public T cell clones, which averaged fewer than five per sample, were excluded before analysis. Tumor-enriched clonotypes and baseline blood-enriched clonotypes were defined as those with an abundance difference of at least 32-fold between compartments. A beta-binomial differential abundance model was used to identify clonotypes that expanded or contracted between blood time points. Tumor-blood repertoire similarity was measured with the Baroni-Urbani and Buser coefficient, and group comparisons used two-tailed Wilcoxon tests in R. TCRdb limited this immuneACCESS table to in-frame rearrangements with V and J called. A share of clones is missing; checked studies link under half to unresolved V genes, and the rest is unexplained. The V and J calls and clone size come from that table; D and trimming were worked out from the DNA. Within this sample are around 130,000 clones, with approximately 90% of them counted one time only. The ten largest account for 5.8% of the sample.

The sample's time point label, in plain terms: blood 2 weeks post-SBRT. Read against the paper, the sample's treatment or condition label means: 15 Gy SBRT to primary tumor, nephrectomy 4 weeks later. To follow tumor-enriched clonotypes, serial peripheral blood was collected from radiation-treated patients at baseline and at 2 weeks and 4 weeks after SBRT. Every patient had renal cell carcinoma of clear cell pathology. Genomic DNA for TCR sequencing was prepared using the QIAamp DNA Blood Mini Kit (Qiagen). Samples were included in the analyses only if all quality control checks were passed. In this chain, TRBV5-4 is recombined with TRBJ1-1, with the D gene not confidently named. This clonotype was obtained from a woman in her seventies with renal cell carcinoma. Sequences were derived from blood, sampled from a patient whose treatment included radiotherapy and nephrectomy. The CDR3 in this case is CASSLKGRGLTEAFF. The DNA reads as follows: TGTGCCAGCAGCCTGAAAGGGCGAGGGTTAACTGAAGCTTTCTTT. Full variable domain (CDR3 extended with the reference TRBV5-4 and TRBJ1-1 proteins): ETGVTQSPTHLIKTRGQQVTLRCSSQSGHNTVSWYQQALGQGPQFIFQYYREEENGRGNFPPRFSGLQFPNYSSELNVNALELDDSALYLCASSLKGRGLTEAFFGQGTRLTVV.